The clone carrying this T cell receptor beta chain was recorded many times. The antigen remains undetermined. The data originate from a study of T cells after yellow fever vaccination. Study at large: With SMART-Seq v4 Ultra Low Input, the fractions containing low cell numbers were prepared. Study outcomes and limitations: Weaker, the secondary response peaked sooner, at day 5 versus 15. The booster saw the reappearance of most primary-vaccination clones (about 95% CD4, less than 90% CD8).

Trimming pared 7 bases from V and 8 bases from J, leaving 21 bases between. The germline gives CDR1 MNHNS, CDR2 SASEGT. This CDR3 is 15 amino acids long. A 5'RACE template-switching step, the method used to make TCR cDNA, added a universal primer site and UMIs. TCRdb called the 5' RACE reads again in MiXCR, with one record for every CDR3 protein. The sample lists 250,000 or so distinct CDR3 sequences; about 3.5% were seen once. This receptor was obtained from a man aged 18-30 years who received the YFV17D yellow fever vaccine. This material consisted of PBMCs, taken 15 days after the yellow fever booster vaccination. The chain uses TRBV6-1 and TRBJ2-1, with D perhaps being TRBD1 or TRBD2 (5 bases each). This chain's CDR3 is CASTTPGRSGYEQFF. The CDR3 nucleotides are TGTGCCAGCACCACGCCGGGACGAAGCGGCTATGAGCAGTTCTTC.